The 29 T cell receptor beta chains below were found in one sample sequenced in a study of sequential checkpoint blockade in melanoma. Using immunoSEQ multiplex PCR, the repertoire was profiled, and TCRdb retains in-frame clones only, with some absent. The table records about 4,900 clones, 30% to 35% of them present only once. The treatment is: randomized to nivolumab then ipilimumab (arm A) or the reverse (arm B). This specimen was tumor tissue (inferred from file names), taken from a patient given nivolumab and ipilimumab in sequence. Receptor source: a human donor with melanoma.

This clone occurred a few times. This chain links TRBV14 with TRBJ2-7; TRBD1 agrees at 8 bases. The CDR3 is 12 amino acids. The ends lost 3 bases at V and 6 bases at J; junction bases unmatched: 1. CDR1 is SGHDN, CDR2 FVKESK, per germline. In nucleotides, the CDR3 is TGTGCCAGCAGCCAGGACAGGGTCGAGCAGTACTTC. Protein: CASSQDRVEQYF.

This chain joins TRBV10-2 and TRBJ2-7; the match to TRBD1 covers 11 bases. The CDR3 spans 15 residues. Germline assignment: CDR1 WSHSY and CDR2 SAAADI. V gave up 10 bases and J gave up 3 bases; unmatched junction bases: 11. Here the CDR3 reads CAIPTSGQGVYEQYF. The DNA of the CDR3 is TGCGCCATTCCCACCTCGGGACAGGGGGTCTACGAGCAGTACTTC.

The J gene is TRBJ1-2, the V gene TRBV27; D is possibly TRBD1 (5 bases). The CDR3 runs 13 residues. Germline CDR1 reads MNHEY; CDR2 reads SMNVEV (reference sequence). The V end lost 7 bases, the J end lost 8 bases, and 17 bases lay between the germline ends. CDR3 sequence: CASTTRGVSGYTF. The CDR3 DNA reads TGTGCCAGCACCACCCGGGGGGTGTCCGGCTACACCTTC.

The chain combines TRBV5-1 with TRBJ1-1; possible D gene TRBD1, 5 bases. The germline V gene has CDR1 SGHRS and CDR2 YFSETQ. The CDR3 totals 14 residues. V was shortened by 0 bases and J by 0 bases, with 6 bases between the two germline ends. As DNA, the CDR3 is TGCGCCAGCAGCTTGGAGGGACTGAACACTGAAGCTTTCTTT. Amino acid sequence: CASSLEGLNTEAFF.

This clone was observed a handful of times. The rearrangement uses TRBV30 and TRBJ2-2, with 8 bases matching TRBD2. V was pared by 8 bases and J by 5 bases, with 13 bases of the junction left unmatched. Germline CDR1 reads GTSNPN; CDR2 reads SVGIG (reference sequence). CDR3 length: 15 amino acids. CDR3 sequence (DNA): TGTGCCACGGACCGGGGGGGGCCCGGGACCGGGGAGCTGTTTTTT. Translated, it gives CATDRGGPGTGELFF.

The chain recombines TRBV19 with TRBJ1-1; D is uncertain. Trimming stripped 4 bases from V and 3 bases from J, with 9 bases between. The CDR3 loop spans 13 amino acids. CDR1 and CDR2 (germline): LNHDA, SQIVND (reference sequence). The CDR3 region has the DNA TGTGCCAGTAGTACGGGATTGCACACTGAAGCTTTCTTT. Translating gives CASSTGLHTEAFF.

This clone is termed medium-sized. The chain joins TRBV11-3 to TRBJ2-7; D may correspond to TRBD1 or TRBD2 (6 bases each). Trimming removed 1 base from V and 3 bases from J, with 13 bases in between. CDR1 SGHNT and CDR2 YENEEA come from the germline V gene. The CDR3 runs 15 residues. In nucleotides, the CDR3 is TGTGCCAGCAGCTTAGTGGGGGGACATAACTACGAGCAGTACTTC. Encoded protein: CASSLVGGHNYEQYF.

The chain has TRBV5-1 and TRBJ2-5; D ambiguous. This CDR3 comprises 14 residues. Germline CDR1 reads SGHRS; CDR2 reads YFSETQ. V shed 4 bases and J shed 5 bases, with 15 bases lying between them. The CDR3: CASSPQPRWETQYF. The CDR3 DNA follows: TGCGCCAGCAGCCCACAGCCCCGGTGGGAGACCCAGTACTTC. Filled out from reference TRBV5-1 and TRBJ2-5, the complete variable domain reads KAGVTQTPRYLIKTRGQQVTLSCSPISGHRSVSWYQQTPGQGLQFLFEYFSETQRNKGNFPGRFSGRQFSNSRSEMNVSTLELGDSALYLCASSPQPRWETQYFGPGTRLLVL.

The chain is built from TRBV25-1 and TRBJ1-6; 7 bases map to TRBD1. Unmatched junction bases numbered 6, after V lost 8 bases and J lost 8 bases. Germline CDR1 is MGHDK and CDR2 is SYGVNS. The CDR3 runs 13 residues. The CDR3 DNA reads TGTGCCAGCCGTCGCGGGACAGATTCACCCCTCCACTTT. Translating gives CASRRGTDSPLHF.

This clone is classed as medium-sized. J is TRBJ1-6 and V is TRBV9, with TRBD1 identical over 10 bases. Germline CDR1 reads SGDLS; CDR2 reads YYNGEE. The V and J ends lost 2 bases and 11 bases, in that order; junction bases with no gene match: 16. This CDR3 contains 18 residues. CDR3 nucleotide sequence: TGTGCCAGCAGCGTCTCCGACCATCCGGGACAGGGGTTAGCACCCCTCCACTTT. Translated, it gives CASSVSDHPGQGLAPLHF.

This clone was seen more than once but under ten times. The CDR3 reads CASGLDASARRIGDEQFF. As DNA, the CDR3 is TGTGCTAGTGGTTTGGATGCCTCAGCCAGGAGGATAGGCGATGAGCAGTTCTTC. The chain joins TRBV12-5 to TRBJ2-1, with D perhaps matching TRBD2 (5 bases). V gave up 1 base and J gave up 8 bases, with 24 bases separating them. CDR3 length: 18 residues. Germline V gene data show CDR1 as LGHNT and CDR2 as FRNRAP.

This clone is deemed medium-sized. The chain has TRBV9 and TRBJ2-7; TRBD2 matches at 10 bases. This CDR3 has 15 residues. CDR1 and CDR2 (germline): SGDLS, YYNGEE. The J segment lost 0 bases and the V segment lost 5 bases, leaving 5 bases of the junction unmatched. The CDR3 protein is CASRPLAGDSYEQYF. The CDR3 bases are TGTGCCAGCAGACCTCTAGCGGGGGACTCCTACGAGCAGTACTTC.

The chain joins TRBV11-3 to TRBJ1-3; possibly TRBD1 for D (5 bases). The CDR3 sequence is 16 residues long. Trimming pared 0 bases from V and 0 bases from J, leaving 9 bases between. Germline V gene lookup returns CDR1 SGHNT and CDR2 YENEEA. The CDR3 DNA reads TGTGCCAGCAGCTTAGAAGACAGCTACTCTGGAAACACCATATATTTT. Its protein product is CASSLEDSYSGNTIYF.

This clone was seen at least ten times. V gene TRBV9 combines with J gene TRBJ2-7; 11 positions match TRBD1. CDR1 and CDR2 from the germline V gene are SGDLS and YYNGEE. V lost 5 bases and J lost 3; bases outside the gene matches: 7. The CDR3 sequence is 15 residues long. CDR3 sequence reads: CASSEFGTGGYEQYF. The CDR3 bases are TGTGCCAGCAGTGAATTCGGGACAGGGGGCTACGAGCAGTACTTC.

The V and J genes are TRBV11-3 and TRBJ2-7; the D gene is possibly TRBD1 (6 bases). CDR3 length: 14 residues. Germline CDR1 SGHNT, CDR2 YENEEA. V was trimmed by 3 bases and J by 1 base, leaving 10 bases between them. The CDR3 sequence: CASSLWGTSYEQYF. CDR3 nucleotide sequence: TGTGCCAGCAGCTTGTGGGGGACATCCTACGAGCAGTACTTC.

The table lists this clone with a few counts. This rearrangement joins TRBV7-6 to TRBJ1-1, with 10 bases that match TRBD1. This CDR3 region has 17 residues. The V and J ends lost 5 bases and 0 bases, in that order; junction bases with no gene match: 9. Germline lookup yields CDR1 SGHVS and CDR2 FNYEAQ. CDR3 amino acids: CASSNPTGGGMNTEAFF. The CDR3, as DNA: TGTGCCAGCAGCAACCCGACAGGGGGCGGGATGAACACTGAAGCTTTCTTT.

The chain employs TRBV19 and TRBJ2-7; TRBD1 matches 7 bases. There are 13 residues in the CDR3. Germline lookup yields CDR1 LNHDA and CDR2 SQIVND (reference sequence). Losses at the gene ends were 5 bases for V and 4 bases for J; bases not matched to a gene: 5. CDR3 DNA sequence: TGTGCCAGTAGTGGGTCGACAGGGTACGAGCAGTACTTC. Translated, it gives CASSGSTGYEQYF.

This clone is categorized as medium-sized. The chain is built from TRBV11-3 and TRBJ1-1; possibly TRBD1 for D (5 bases). Germline assignment: CDR1 SGHNT and CDR2 YENEEA. The CDR3 is 15 residues long. V lost 1 base and J lost 0, with 9 bases in between. CDR3 loop: CASSLGQRMNTEAFF. CDR3 sequence (DNA): TGTGCCAGCAGCTTAGGACAGAGAATGAACACTGAAGCTTTCTTT.

This rearrangement joins TRBV15 to TRBJ1-1; D remains unclear. The CDR3 sequence is 16 residues long. Germline V lookup: CDR1 LNHNV, CDR2 YYDKDF (reference sequence). The germline V and J ends were trimmed by 0 bases and 1 base, with 12 bases remaining between them. CDR3 nucleotides: TGTGCCACCAGCAGAGATATCGGGCGAACGAACACTGAAGCTTTCTTT. Translated: CATSRDIGRTNTEAFF.

This clone is classed as medium-sized (0.01 to 0.1%). The gene calls are TRBV11-3 and TRBJ1-1; D is unclear. The CDR3 is made up of 14 amino acids. Germline V gene data show CDR1 as SGHNT and CDR2 as YENEEA. Trimming took 2 bases from V and 7 from J, leaving 14 bases between them. The CDR3, as DNA: TGTGCCAGCAGCTTAACGGCGAGGGTAGGTGAAGCTTTCTTT. Translated, it gives CASSLTARVGEAFF.

This clone occurred a few times. The CDR3 region is CASSYSAGTLNEKLFF. The CDR3, as DNA: TGTGCCAGCAGTTACTCCGCAGGGACGCTTAATGAAAAACTGTTTTTT. The rearrangement joins TRBV6-8 to TRBJ1-4; D is possibly TRBD1 (5 bases). Trimming took 0 bases from V and 4 from J, leaving 12 bases between them. This CDR3 contains 16 residues. The germline CDR1 and CDR2 sequences are MNHGY and SAAAGT.

This clone was seen only a few times. V usage is TRBV18 and J usage is TRBJ2-2; 8 bases align to TRBD1. Per the germline V gene, CDR1 is KGHSH and CDR2 is LQKENI. CDR3 length equals 16 residues. V shed 2 bases and J 0 bases; nucleotides not matched to a gene: 2. CDR3 coding DNA: TGTGCCAGCTCACCAAGGACAGGGTCGAACACCGGGGAGCTGTTTTTT. Encoded protein: CASSPRTGSNTGELFF. Looking up the rest from reference TRBV18 and TRBJ2-2 gives the full variable domain: NAGVMQNPRHLVRRRGQEARLRCSPMKGHSHVYWYRQLPEEGLKFMVYLQKENIIDESGMPKERFSAEFPKEGPSILRIQQVVRGDSAAYFCASSPRTGSNTGELFFGEGSRLTVL.

This clone was counted between two and nine times. The chain links TRBV2 to TRBJ1-6; TRBD1 agrees at 7 bases. Germline lookup yields CDR1 SNHLY and CDR2 FYNNEI. V dropped 7 bases and J dropped 7; count of bases not matched to a gene: 4. The CDR3 length is 13 residues. The CDR3 DNA follows: TGTGCCAGCAAGGGACAGCGGAATTCACCCCTCCACTTT. Protein: CASKGQRNSPLHF.

This clone was recorded a few times. The chain joins TRBV6-8 to TRBJ1-4; a possible D gene is TRBD1 (5 bases). The V gene lost 6 bases and the J gene lost 8 bases, with 16 bases spanning the gap. Germline V gene data show CDR1 as MNHGY and CDR2 as SAAAGT. This CDR3 is built from 14 residues. The CDR3 DNA reads TGTGCCAGCAGCCGAGGGGCAGGGTGGGAAAAACTGTTTTTT. Its translation is CASSRGAGWEKLFF.

This clone was seen more than once but under ten times. Written as DNA, the CDR3 is TGTGCCTGGAGGGGGTCAGGGGGTCCTGGAAACACCATATATTTT. This translates into CAWRGSGGPGNTIYF. This chain links TRBV30 with TRBJ1-3; 7 bases match TRBD1. CDR3 size: 15 residues. Trimming removed 3 bases from V and 2 bases from J; junction bases left unmatched: 7. CDR1 and CDR2 from the germline V gene are GTSNPN and SVGIG (reference sequence).

By sample share, this clone is medium-sized. The chain is built from TRBV11-3 and TRBJ1-2, with TRBD1 identical over 9 bases. Germline V gives CDR1 SGHNT, CDR2 YENEEA. V shed 3 bases, J shed 8 bases, and the junction held 10 bases outside the gene matches. The CDR3 contains 15 residues. The CDR3 DNA sequence: TGTGCCAGCAGCTTGCAGGGGGACAGGGTCAACGGCTACACCTTC. It yields the protein CASSLQGDRVNGYTF.

By share of the sample, this clone is medium-sized (0.01 to 0.1%). The chain combines TRBV7-6 with TRBJ2-5, with TRBD2 as a possible D gene (7 bases). V dropped 4 bases and J dropped 5 bases, with 14 bases sitting between them. CDR1 and CDR2 from the germline V gene are SGHVS and FNYEAQ. The CDR3 length is 14 residues. This CDR3 is CASSWGGLGETQYF. As DNA, the CDR3 is TGTGCCAGCAGCTGGGGGGGCCTGGGGGAGACCCAGTACTTC.

The chain combines TRBV11-3 with TRBJ2-1; 11 bases line up with TRBD2. In germline, CDR1 is SGHNT, CDR2 YENEEA. This CDR3 comprises 19 residues. Trimming cost V 5 bases and J 0 bases; bases outside gene matches: 12. CDR3 region: CASSQRVAGGPSSYNEQFF. The CDR3 DNA sequence: TGTGCCAGCAGCCAAAGGGTAGCGGGGGGGCCGAGCTCCTACAATGAGCAGTTCTTC.

This clone counts as medium-sized. The sample holds other DNA sequences that translate to the same CDR3. The chain is built from TRBV30 and TRBJ1-4; D is uncertain. The germline CDR1 and CDR2 sequences are GTSNPN and SVGIG (reference sequence). The CDR3 has 14 amino acids. Trimming left V 0 bases short and J 0 bases short, with 5 bases between. The CDR3 is CAWSVGATNEKLFF. The CDR3 bases are TGTGCCTGGAGTGTAGGCGCAACTAATGAAAAACTGTTTTTT.